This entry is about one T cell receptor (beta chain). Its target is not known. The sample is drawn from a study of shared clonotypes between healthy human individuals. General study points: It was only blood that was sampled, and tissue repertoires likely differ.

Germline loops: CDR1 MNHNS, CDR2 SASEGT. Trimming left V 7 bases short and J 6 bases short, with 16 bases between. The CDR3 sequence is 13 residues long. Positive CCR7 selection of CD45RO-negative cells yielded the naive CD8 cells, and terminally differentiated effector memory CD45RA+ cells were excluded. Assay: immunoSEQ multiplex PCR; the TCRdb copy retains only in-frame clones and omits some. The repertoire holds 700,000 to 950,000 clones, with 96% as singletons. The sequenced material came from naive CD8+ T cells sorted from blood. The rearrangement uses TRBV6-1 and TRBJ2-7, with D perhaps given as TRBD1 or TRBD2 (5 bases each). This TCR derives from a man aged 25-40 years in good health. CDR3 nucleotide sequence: TGTGCCAGCACCGGGGCTTGGGTTTCCGAGCAGTACTTC. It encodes CASTGAWVSEQYF.